This T cell receptor beta chain was documented in a study of T cell responses to AZD1222 COVID-19 vaccine. V lost 6 bases and J 3 bases, leaving 12 bases between the germline ends. CDR3 length equals 13 residues. Overall study results and limits: Variant regions that are unmutated are reportedly the target of nearly half of spike-specific TCRs.

TCRdb keeps only in-frame clones here, not all; method: immunoSEQ multiplex PCR. The table lists fewer than 200,000 clones, approximately 94% of them singletons. Details on this clone: Its antigen is undetermined.

J is TRBJ2-7 and V is TRBV12-3 or TRBV12-4, with D possibly being TRBD1 (6 bases). The TCR sequence derives from an adult in good health. Sequencing used peripheral blood, obtained on day 0 of AZD1222 vaccination. The CDR3 sequence is CASSFGQNYEQYF. CDR3 DNA: TGTGCCAGCAGCTTCGGACAGAACTACGAGCAGTACTTC.